The 16 T cell receptor beta chains reported below all come from one sample, sequenced in a study of T cell responses to AZD1222 COVID-19 vaccine. Produced via immunoSEQ multiplex PCR; TCRdb's table is partial and in-frame only. The sample consists of about 140,000 clones, under 95% of them appearing once. The specimen comprised peripheral blood, sampled on day 0 of AZD1222 vaccination. The receptor set was obtained from an adult in good health.

V gene TRBV7-3 combines with J gene TRBJ1-2; maybe TRBD1 (5 bases). The germline V gene encodes CDR1 SGHTA and CDR2 FQGTGA. The CDR3 runs to 14 residues. Trimming took off 4 bases at V and 8 bases at J, with 17 bases between the two ends. CDR3 region: CASSSGLGVEGYTF. CDR3 nucleotide sequence: TGTGCCAGCAGCTCGGGCTTAGGGGTCGAGGGCTACACCTTC.

The CDR3 is CASSTNEKLFF. In DNA form, the CDR3 reads TGTGCCAGCAGTACAAATGAAAAACTGTTTTTT. The chain couples TRBV28 to TRBJ1-4; D is unclear. Trimming cost V 5 bases and J 5 bases, with 3 bases left between them. Germline CDR1 MDHEN, CDR2 SYDVKM. The CDR3 has 11 amino acids.

This clone was observed a handful of times. The chain joins TRBV7-2 to TRBJ2-2; 7 nucleotides align to TRBD2. The ends lost 8 bases at V and 4 bases at J; junction bases unmatched: 4. The germline V gene has CDR1 SGHTA and CDR2 FQGNSA. This CDR3 has 13 amino acids. The CDR3 is CASGGGGTGELFF. The CDR3 region has the DNA TGTGCCAGCGGGGGGGGAGGCACCGGGGAGCTGTTTTTT. Together with reference TRBV7-2 and TRBJ2-2, the CDR3 gives the full variable domain: GAGVSQSPSNKVTEKGKDVELRCDPISGHTALYWYRQSLGQGLEFLIYFQGNSAPDKSGLPSDRFSAERTGGSVSTLTIQRTQQEDSAVYLCASGGGGTGELFFGEGSRLTVL.

V and J are TRBV6-2 or TRBV6-3 and TRBJ1-2, with D hard to call. CDR1 and CDR2 (germline): MNHEY, SVGEGT. This CDR3 spans 13 amino acids. With 2 bases removed from V and 1 base from J, the gap between germline ends came to 5 bases. The chain's CDR3 is CASSYEVNYGYTF. The CDR3 DNA is TGTGCCAGCAGTTACGAAGTTAACTATGGCTACACCTTC.

This clone was counted a few times. The chain joins TRBV5-1 to TRBJ2-3, with 7 bases fitting TRBD1. Germline trimming cut 4 bases from V and 1 base from J; bases unmatched to any gene: 3. The CDR3 consists of 14 residues. Germline lookup yields CDR1 SGHRS and CDR2 YFSETQ. In DNA, the CDR3 is TGCGCCAGCAGCACCGGACAGGGCACAGATACGCAGTATTTT. Amino acids: CASSTGQGTDTQYF.

V gene TRBV19 combines with J gene TRBJ2-5; possibly TRBD1 or TRBD2 for D (6 bases each). Germline values: CDR1 LNHDA, CDR2 SQIVND (reference sequence). The V end was cut by 5 bases, the J end by 5 bases, with 15 bases between. This CDR3 contains 14 residues. CDR3 DNA: TGTGCCAGTAGTCCCGCCGGGGGCTCGGAGACCCAGTACTTC. Its translation is CASSPAGGSETQYF.

Only one count was recorded for this clone. The chain joins TRBV7-9 to TRBJ1-3, with TRBD1 matching 8 bases. From germline, CDR1 is SEHNR and CDR2 FQNEAQ (reference sequence). CDR3 length equals 15 residues. The junction had 6 bases not matched to a gene; V was cut back by 4 bases and J by 4 bases. The CDR3 coding sequence is TGTGCCAGCAGCTACAGGGGGTATGGAGGAAACACCATATATTTT. Its translation: CASSYRGYGGNTIYF.

The chain has TRBV23-1 and TRBJ1-1; D is undetermined. TRBV23-1 is annotated as an ORF whose role is uncertain. This CDR3 has 15 amino acids. V shed 2 bases and J shed 4 bases, with 14 bases lying between them. CDR3: CASSQETDLGTEAFF. CDR3 sequence (DNA): TGCGCCAGCAGTCAAGAGACGGACCTCGGCACTGAAGCTTTCTTT.

The J gene is TRBJ2-1, the V gene TRBV10-3; TRBD1 aligns across 9 bases. The CDR3 spans 16 residues. The V segment lost 3 bases and the J segment 0 bases; nucleotides outside the gene matches: 3. Germline V gene data show CDR1 as ENHRY and CDR2 as SYGVKD. This CDR3 reads CAISDRQGDSYNEQFF. The CDR3 DNA reads TGTGCCATCAGTGACCGACAGGGGGACTCCTACAATGAGCAGTTCTTC.

The rearrangement links TRBV7-7 to TRBJ2-3, with D perhaps matching TRBD1 (5 bases). The V gene's germline CDR1 is SSHAT and CDR2 FNYEAQ (reference sequence). V lost 1 base to trimming and J lost 2 bases, with 7 bases between them. The CDR3 sequence is 14 residues long. The CDR3 reads CASSLGQYTDTQYF. For the CDR3, the DNA is TGTGCCAGCAGCTTAGGACAGTACACAGATACGCAGTATTTT.

The rearrangement links TRBV19 to TRBJ1-5, with TRBD1 matching 9 bases. V lost 8 bases, J lost 7 bases, and 9 bases stayed unmatched. The germline V gene has CDR1 LNHDA and CDR2 SQIVND (reference sequence). The CDR3 spans 14 residues. CDR3 protein: CASVETGGGQPQHF. The CDR3, as DNA: TGTGCCAGTGTGGAGACAGGGGGGGGCCAGCCCCAGCATTTT.

The rearrangement links TRBV7-3 to TRBJ1-1; D ambiguous. CDR3 length: 14 amino acids. V shed 4 bases and J shed 5 bases, with 14 bases lying between them. The germline CDR1 and CDR2 sequences are SGHTA and FQGTGA. CDR3 loop: CASSSLTVRTEAFF. In DNA form, the CDR3 reads TGTGCCAGCAGCTCACTGACCGTAAGGACTGAAGCTTTCTTT.

The chain is built from TRBV7-9 and TRBJ1-1; no reliable D call. The CDR3 is made up of 11 amino acids. The germline CDR1 and CDR2 sequences are SEHNR and FQNEAQ (reference sequence). V dropped 7 bases and J dropped 5 bases, with 8 bases sitting between them. In DNA form, the CDR3 reads TGTGCCAGCAAGGCGGAGACTGAAGCTTTCTTT. Translated: CASKAETEAFF.

The CDR3 here is CASKLETTNEKLFF. Written as DNA, the CDR3 is TGTGCCAGCAAGTTAGAGACAACTAATGAAAAACTGTTTTTT. The V call is TRBV4-2, the J call TRBJ1-4; D ambiguous. This CDR3 region has 14 residues. V lost 7 bases and J 0 bases, leaving 9 bases between the germline ends. Germline CDR1 reads LGHNA; CDR2 reads YNFKEQ.

This clone is a singleton in its sample. V gene TRBV28 combines with J gene TRBJ2-1; either TRBD1 or TRBD2 may fit D (5 bases each). This CDR3 comprises 13 residues. Germline-derived CDR1 and CDR2 are MDHEN and SYDVKM. Trimming cost V 10 bases and J 4 bases, with 14 bases left between them. CDR3 sequence (DNA): TGTGCCATCGGGGTGGCAGGGTACAATGAGCAGTTCTTC. Protein: CAIGVAGYNEQFF.

The chain is built from TRBV29-1 and TRBJ2-3; TRBD1 matches 10 bases. The V gene end was trimmed by 2 bases and the J gene end by 2 bases; junction bases not matched to a gene: 13. Germline CDR1 is SQVTM and CDR2 is ANQGSEA. The CDR3 runs 18 residues. Here the CDR3 DNA reads TGCAGCGTTGAACCGGGACAGGGGAAAGGTGGATCCACAGATACGCAGTATTTT. It yields the protein CSVEPGQGKGGSTDTQYF.